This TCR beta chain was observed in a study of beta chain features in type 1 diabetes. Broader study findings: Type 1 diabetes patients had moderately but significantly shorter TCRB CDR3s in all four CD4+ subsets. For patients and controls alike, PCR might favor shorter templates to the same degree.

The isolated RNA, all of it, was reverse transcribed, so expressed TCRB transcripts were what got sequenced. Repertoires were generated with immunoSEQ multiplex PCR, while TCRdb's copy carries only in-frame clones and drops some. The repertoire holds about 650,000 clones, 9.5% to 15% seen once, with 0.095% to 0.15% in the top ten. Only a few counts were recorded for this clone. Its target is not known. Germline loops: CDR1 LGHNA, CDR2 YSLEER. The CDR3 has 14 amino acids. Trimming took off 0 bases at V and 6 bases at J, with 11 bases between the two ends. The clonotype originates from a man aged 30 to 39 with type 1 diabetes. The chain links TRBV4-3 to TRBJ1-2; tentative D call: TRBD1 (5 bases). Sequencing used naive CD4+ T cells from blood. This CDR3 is CASSQDGAGNGYTF. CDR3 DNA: TGCGCCAGCAGCCAAGATGGGGCAGGGAATGGCTACACCTTC.